A single sample is the source of the 3 T cell receptor beta chains below, sequenced in a study of CXCR3-negative and CXCR3-positive naive CD8 T cells. Study observations and caveats: CXCR3-positive naive cells had more hydrophobic TRB CDR3s than CXCR3-negative naive cells.

Antigens of these TCRs are unknown. Through 5' RACE with UMI labels, the TRB cDNA libraries were prepared. TCRdb reprocessed the 5' RACE reads and reports one entry per CDR3 protein, with no DNA. The clone table shows over 150,000 distinct CDR3 sequences, with the ten largest holding 0.45% to 0.55%. Sequencing was carried out using naive CXCR3+ CD8+ T cells from blood. Subset in this sample: CD45RO-CCR7+CD27+CD95- naive CD8+ T cells expressing CXCR3 (TNR3+). Source of these receptors: a human donor in good health. Some clones in this sample may be carry-over from other donors' samples.

The chain employs TRBV29-1 and TRBJ2-7. The CDR3 totals 13 residues. Germline CDR1 and CDR2: SQVTM and ANQGSEA. CDR3 sequence reads: CSVEGPGPYEQYF.

This chain links TRBV24-1 with TRBJ2-7; TCRdb names TRBD1, which stays unverified in the absence of DNA. CDR1 and CDR2 from the germline V gene are KGHDR and SFDVKD. The CDR3 has 13 amino acids. The CDR3 sequence is CATSDTDSYEQYF.

The V and J genes are TRBV5-1 and TRBJ2-7; TCRdb selects TRBD2, and the lack of DNA leaves this call unchecked. Germline V gene lookup returns CDR1 SGHRS and CDR2 YFSETQ. The CDR3 sequence is 14 residues long. The CDR3 loop is CASSPLAVDYEQYF.